These T cell receptor beta chains were read from a single sample in a study of blood T cell repertoires in COVID-19. Generated by immunoSEQ multiplex PCR, the TCRdb table keeps only in-frame clones and is missing some. The table has around 250,000 clones, around 87% seen once; the top ten hold 1.5% to 2%. Material: PBMCs or T cells enriched from blood (not recorded which). The receptors were sampled from a woman between 45 and 65 years old who had recovered from COVID-19. The CDR3 runs from the conserved cysteine through the conserved F or W.

J | V | CDR3
TRBJ1-1 | TRBV7-9 | CASTLFQTGDTEAFF
TRBJ2-1 | TRBV30 | CAWRLAGDYNEQFF
TRBJ1-4 | TRBV5-6 | CASSRTGTGNEKLFF
TRBJ2-7 | TRBV5-5 | CASSQVAGERPYEQYF
TRBJ1-1 | TRBV7-2 | CASSFGTPYTEAFF
TRBJ1-4 | TRBV11-2 | CASRTAGGGDEKLFF
TRBJ2-5 | TRBV9 | CASSASGSQETQYF
TRBJ2-5 | TRBV27 | CASSAGLPKETQYF
TRBJ2-2 | TRBV27 | CASSLYRVSGTGELFF
TRBJ1-2 | TRBV11-2 | CASTRGQGYTF
TRBJ2-1 | TRBV11-3 | CASSWTGTGGYNEQFF
TRBJ1-3 | TRBV3-1/TRBV3-2 | CASSLEGQTGNTIYF
TRBJ2-2 | TRBV5-1 | CASSPRQLPNTGELFF
TRBJ2-2 | TRBV5-1 | CASSFSPPGLAGGRELFF
TRBJ2-3 | TRBV7-3 | CASSSTPGLVTDTQYF
TRBJ1-5 | TRBV28 | CASSEFGGTGYQPQHF
TRBJ2-1 | TRBV6-2/TRBV6-3 | CASSFDRGHRYNEQFF
TRBJ2-7 | TRBV3-1/TRBV3-2 | CASSRESYEQYF
TRBJ1-5 | TRBV4-3 | CASSQELAGGGQPQHF
TRBJ2-1 | TRBV27 | CASSPGTSGVYNEQFF
TRBJ2-3 | TRBV9 | CASSDQETSDVTRGQYF
TRBJ2-7 | TRBV12-3/TRBV12-4 | CASRLAGAYEQYF
TRBJ2-7 | TRBV29-1 | CSATTVSYEQYF
TRBJ1-2 | TRBV9 | CASSVVQGGGYTF
TRBJ2-1 | TRBV5-4 | CASRSSSDTYNEQFF
TRBJ2-7 | TRBV7-2 | CASSLTRYEQYF
TRBJ1-1 | TRBV7-9 | CASSLWGGSPGVTEAFF
TRBJ1-2 | TRBV6-5 | CASSYSRDYGYTF
TRBJ1-1 | TRBV19 | CASSTGLGTEAFF
TRBJ1-2 | TRBV30 | CAWSGGSMPGGYTF
TRBJ2-1 | TRBV5-6 | CASKGLQGLYNEQFF
TRBJ1-1 | TRBV28 | CASSLSRGSGGRTEAFF
TRBJ2-2 | TRBV15 | CATSRDWEYTGELFF
TRBJ2-7 | TRBV11-2 | CASSPWGLAGANSYEQYF
TRBJ2-3 | TRBV19 | CASSADRDPDTQYF
TRBJ1-5 | TRBV19 | CASSSYRQGYSQPQHF
TRBJ1-5 | TRBV11-2 | CASSLSSGQPQHF
TRBJ2-4 | TRBV6-4 | CASTQREPYF
TRBJ1-2 | TRBV28 | CARLGDRPPYGYTF
TRBJ2-3 | TRBV5-1 | CASSLGRPSGDTQYF
TRBJ2-7 | TRBV9 | CASSARGQGSSYEQYF
TRBJ1-1 | TRBV6-5 | CASRKGGNTEAFF
TRBJ1-2 | TRBV19 | CASSIGSGSGGYTF
TRBJ1-5 | TRBV24-1 | CATSDRASNQPQHF
TRBJ2-7 | TRBV25-1 | CASRVPGGGYEQYF
TRBJ2-1 | TRBV5-1 | CASSLGTGQGAYNEQFF
TRBJ1-2 | TRBV20-1 | CSATTGSGYTF
TRBJ2-1 | TRBV2 | CASSYTGYNEQFF
TRBJ2-3 | TRBV3-1/TRBV3-2 | CASSQVSVADTQYF
TRBJ2-3 | TRBV27 | CASSFPTSTKHF
TRBJ1-3 | TRBV6-5 | CASKDRVEGNTIYF
TRBJ2-1 | TRBV4-3 | CASSQGTSGHYNEQFF
TRBJ2-1 | TRBV18 | CASSQQGADEQFF
TRBJ2-3 | TRBV3-1/TRBV3-2 | CASTSGSTDTQYF